This TCR beta chain was recovered during a study of early T cells in non-severe SARS-CoV-2 infection. Turning to the study itself: The sequenced material was bulk RNA from unsorted whole blood, and its chains were unpaired.

This clonotype was observed a few times. The CDR3 loop spans 16 amino acids. V lost 3 bases and J lost 5; bases outside the gene matches: 10. Germline V gene lookup returns CDR1 WSHSY and CDR2 SAAADI. cDNA molecules, individually, were tagged with unique molecular identifiers. Using its own MiXCR run on the 5' RACE reads, TCRdb lists one record per CDR3 protein. The sample has 100,000 to 150,000 distinct CDR3 sequences, more than 13% seen once; the top ten hold just over 20%. The rearrangement joins TRBV10-2 to TRBJ1-2, with 9 bases lining up with TRBD1. This receptor was taken from an adult who was a healthcare worker with PCR-confirmed SARS-CoV-2 infection or an uninfected control (not recorded which). The specimen was whole blood. In nucleotides, the CDR3 is TGCGCCAGCAGTGATCACAGGGGGCCCCAGGATTATGGCTACACCTTC. Amino acid sequence: CASSDHRGPQDYGYTF.